A selection of T cell receptor beta chains follows, all from one sample in a study of blood T cell repertoires in COVID-19. Method: immunoSEQ multiplex PCR; TCRdb's copy keeps in-frame clones and lacks some. Of about 60,000 clones detected, around four fifths appear once; the ten largest clones hold 10% to 15%. Sequenced input: peripheral blood. These receptor sequences come from a human donor in a cohort sampled during active COVID-19. CDR3s leave out the opening cysteine and the closing phenylalanine or tryptophan. Fields, in order: V gene, J gene, CDR3 protein.

V: TRBV7-2
J: TRBJ2-3
CDR3: ASSLYFEIPPTDTQY

V: TRBV5-4
J: TRBJ1-1
CDR3: ASRDRGRLVEAF

V: TRBV6-1
J: TRBJ2-7
CDR3: ASSEGGTYEQY

V: TRBV27
J: TRBJ2-7
CDR3: ASSLSGGSYEQY

V: TRBV29-1
J: TRBJ2-7
CDR3: SVGLTSGSYEQY

V: TRBV7-2
J: TRBJ1-1
CDR3: ASSLRGGVTEAF

V: TRBV4-1
J: TRBJ1-1
CDR3: ASSQGAAQAF

V: TRBV28
J: TRBJ1-2
CDR3: ASNEDRLEVSYT

V: TRBV6-6
J: TRBJ2-7
CDR3: ASSRTPTTSYEQY

V: TRBV6-4
J: TRBJ2-2
CDR3: ASSDGTGGTGELF

V: TRBV9
J: TRBJ2-6
CDR3: ASSVTTAGGKAGANVLT

V: TRBV27
J: TRBJ2-1
CDR3: ASSGGGGEQF

V: TRBV4-3
J: TRBJ1-1
CDR3: ASSQEAGGTEAF

V: TRBV6-5
J: TRBJ2-7
CDR3: ASSYAQGGEQY

V: TRBV3-1/TRBV3-2
J: TRBJ2-5
CDR3: ASSARTNQETQY

V: TRBV9
J: TRBJ2-6
CDR3: ASSPGGGPTWANVLT

V: TRBV3-1/TRBV3-2
J: TRBJ2-7
CDR3: ASSPAGGGPDEQY

V: TRBV30
J: TRBJ2-2
CDR3: AWSRGASANTGELF

V: TRBV29-1
J: TRBJ2-7
CDR3: SVVGTGFLEQY

V: TRBV5-4
J: TRBJ2-7
CDR3: ASSLFPTYEQY

V: TRBV5-1
J: TRBJ1-5
CDR3: ASSRDSTYQPQH

V: TRBV3-1/TRBV3-2
J: TRBJ2-7
CDR3: ASSHQSTGYEQY

V: TRBV19
J: TRBJ1-1
CDR3: ASSGQGNTEAF

V: TRBV30
J: TRBJ2-7
CDR3: AWSKTSMVYEQY

V: TRBV10-1
J: TRBJ2-7
CDR3: ASSEGQAREQY

V: TRBV5-6
J: TRBJ2-3
CDR3: ASSSGTDTQY

V: TRBV5-1
J: TRBJ2-5
CDR3: ASSGGVQETQY

V: TRBV7-6
J: TRBJ2-1
CDR3: ASSGDWTVYNEQF

V: TRBV5-6
J: TRBJ1-1
CDR3: ASSRGGGWMNTEAF

V: TRBV5-5
J: TRBJ2-7
CDR3: ASSYRPGQGNEQY

V: TRBV15
J: TRBJ2-3
CDR3: ATSRGPLAGAGNTQY

V: TRBV6-2/TRBV6-3
J: TRBJ2-7
CDR3: ASSYLQGISSYEQY

V: TRBV7-6
J: TRBJ2-7
CDR3: ASSQTGTNSYEQY

V: TRBV20-1
J: TRBJ2-1
CDR3: SASRPSSYNEQF

V: TRBV27
J: TRBJ2-3
CDR3: ASSLSPQGRDTQY

V: TRBV14
J: TRBJ2-3
CDR3: ASSQGLITQY

V: TRBV7-9
J: TRBJ2-3
CDR3: ASSRLAGGYSDTQY

V: TRBV20-1
J: TRBJ2-7
CDR3: SGEGDYEQY

V: TRBV11-3
J: TRBJ2-1
CDR3: ASSFGPEQF

V: TRBV9
J: TRBJ1-2
CDR3: ASSARGQGDIYGYT

V: TRBV6-2/TRBV6-3
J: TRBJ2-1
CDR3: ASSYRRRGGGNEQF

V: TRBV19
J: TRBJ1-2
CDR3: ASSIQGAVRGYT

V: TRBV3-1/TRBV3-2
J: TRBJ2-7
CDR3: ASSVVPSESYEQY

V: TRBV19
J: TRBJ2-7
CDR3: ASSNVGSSYEQY

V: TRBV7-8
J: TRBJ1-3
CDR3: ASSLVDGVVDTIY

V: TRBV7-9
J: TRBJ2-1
CDR3: AIRLAKDPYNEQF

V: TRBV27
J: TRBJ2-7
CDR3: ASSPKAGGTYEQY

V: TRBV4-3
J: TRBJ1-2
CDR3: ASSQDRGDGYT

V: TRBV9
J: TRBJ2-7
CDR3: ASSVTGGAYEQY

V: TRBV15
J: TRBJ2-7
CDR3: ATSRDEDRNSYEQY

V: TRBV19
J: TRBJ2-3
CDR3: ASSSTGITDTQY

V: TRBV4-2
J: TRBJ1-2
CDR3: ASSQLGVGGDYGYT

V: TRBV11-3
J: TRBJ1-1
CDR3: ASSFGGTEAF

V: TRBV15
J: TRBJ1-1
CDR3: ATSRDLLGTEAF